This T cell receptor beta chain was obtained from a study of CD8 T cells in ankylosing spondylitis (dated by TCRdb to about 2017). Describing the broader study: To find TCR variants linked to disease, the study profiled T cell receptor beta repertoires in ankylosing spondylitis patients and healthy donors. Peripheral blood was sampled, and synovial fluid was also collected from ankylosing spondylitis patients. In total, the full study cohort was made up of 108 healthy donors and 25 or so ankylosing spondylitis patients. Overall results and qualifications from the work: Some of the motif variants had been reported before in the synovial fluid and blood of reactive arthritis patients, a finding that suggests common disease-initiation mechanisms. The disease-linked clones were reported as significantly enriched in matched synovial fluid samples from ankylosing spondylitis patients. The disease-linked clones showed a CD8+ phenotype and occurred at relatively low frequencies in peripheral blood. A TCR beta motif of eight highly homologous amino acid variants appeared characteristic of blood from ankylosing spondylitis patients.

This clonotype was counted at least ten times. It lacks a known antigen. One base away there is no much larger clone; base qualities are not given. Counted from cysteine to phenylalanine, this CDR3 has 17 amino acids. Kept here is only the CDR3 DNA, which spans 51 bases and is read in frame from base 1. Trimming costs V 0 bases and J 0 bases, and their ends lie 13 bases apart. For CDR1 and CDR2, the germline V gene lists SGHRS and YFSETQ. Instrument used: Illumina HiSeq 2500. Quantitative 5'-RACE with molecular barcodes was used to prepare TCR beta libraries. As for the original processing: A new computational method based on a probabilistic model of VDJ rearrangement was used to identify disease-linked TCR variants. TCRdb redid the processing of the public reads, applying fastp at Q25 and MiXCR, and retained in-frame beta chains. Identical CDR3 proteins give one entry, which carries the most common genes and DNA. TCRdb, not the authors, supplied the V and J calls. Across this sample there are hundreds of thousands of distinct CDR3 sequences, with over 9.5% seen only once. Less than 25% of the sample comes from the top ten.

This chain is built from TRBV5-1 and TRBJ1-3, with the D gene uncertain. The material sequenced was blood, either unsorted or a sorted T cell fraction (not recorded which). The receptor was isolated from a male donor with ankylosing spondylitis or in good health (not recorded which). The nucleotides read TGCGCCAGCAGCTTGGTCCCGTCAGCGCTCTCTGGAAACACCATATATTTT. This yields the protein CASSLVPSALSGNTIYF.